The next 22 T cell receptor beta chains were all read from a single sample in a study of control samples from healthy donors and cancer patients (TCRdb year 2020). The library was prepared using the immunoSEQ multiplex PCR assay. In its TCRdb copy, this immuneACCESS table keeps in-frame sequences only and misses some clones. Where compared with another copy, unresolved V genes explain less than half of these, and the others have no known cause. This sample lists more than 25,000 clones; 94% were detected once. The top ten clones comprise 5% to 7.5% of the sample. Sequencing used blood. These receptors all come from a man in his fifties or sixties in good health.

V gene TRBV18 combines with J gene TRBJ2-1; 7 nucleotides align to TRBD1. CDR3 length: 14 residues. V lost 3 bases to trimming and J lost 5 bases; unmatched junction nucleotides: 4. Germline loops: CDR1 KGHSH, CDR2 LQKENI. In DNA form, the CDR3 reads TGTGCCAGCTCACCCAACAGGGGTCACAATGAGCAGTTCTTC. It yields the protein CASSPNRGHNEQFF.

The V and J genes are TRBV19 and TRBJ1-1, with 7 positions matching TRBD1. V lost 3 bases, J lost 6 bases, and 7 bases stayed unmatched. This CDR3 spans 14 amino acids. The germline gives CDR1 LNHDA, CDR2 SQIVND (reference sequence). The CDR3 sequence is CASSILQGYSEAFF. The DNA for the CDR3 is TGTGCCAGTAGTATCCTACAGGGGTATTCTGAAGCTTTCTTT.

The chain employs TRBV7-7 and TRBJ2-7; 7 nucleotides align to TRBD1. CDR3 length equals 13 residues. CDR1 is SSHAT and CDR2 is FNYEAQ in the germline V gene (reference sequence). With 4 bases clipped from V and 6 bases from J, the junction kept 6 bases outside the gene matches. The CDR3 is CASSSRRQGEQYF. As DNA, the CDR3 is TGTGCCAGCAGCTCCCGTCGACAGGGCGAGCAGTACTTC.

This clone was seen just once. V gene TRBV6-2 or TRBV6-3 combines with J gene TRBJ2-3; D gene unclear. Germline CDR1 and CDR2: MNHEY and SVGEGT. V was trimmed by 3 bases and J by 5 bases, leaving 12 bases between them. This CDR3 comprises 14 residues. The CDR3 spells CASSYTAYGDTQYF. CDR3 DNA sequence: TGTGCCAGCAGTTATACTGCTTATGGAGATACGCAGTATTTT.

V is TRBV12-3 or TRBV12-4 and J is TRBJ2-7; 15 nucleotides match TRBD2. This CDR3 contains 13 residues. Unmatched junction bases numbered 0, after V lost 6 bases and J lost 6 bases. The CDR3 nucleotides are TGTGCCAGCAGGGGACTAGCGGGGGGCGAGCAGTACTTC. Its translation is CASRGLAGGEQYF.

This clone has only one observation. This chain connects TRBV7-8 to TRBJ2-6, with 7 bases that match TRBD1. Germline loops: CDR1 SGHVS, CDR2 FQNEAQ. Germline trimming cut 5 bases from V and 2 bases from J; bases unmatched to any gene: 6. This CDR3 has 16 residues. As DNA, the CDR3 is TGTGCCAGCAGCACGACAGGGTTCGCTGGGGCCAACGTCCTGACTTTC. This gives the protein CASSTTGFAGANVLTF.

This rearrangement joins TRBV7-2 to TRBJ2-4; no definite D call. Trimming shortened V by 4 bases and J by 7 bases, and 14 bases separated the two germline ends. The CDR3 consists of 14 residues. CDR1 and CDR2 (germline): SGHTA, FQGNSA. For the CDR3, the DNA is TGTGCCAGCAGCTCCCCCCCCGCCACCAACATTCAGTACTTC. The encoded protein is CASSSPPATNIQYF. The full variable domain, in which reference TRBV7-2 and TRBJ2-4 provide the parts outside the CDR3, is GAGVSQSPSNKVTEKGKDVELRCDPISGHTALYWYRQSLGQGLEFLIYFQGNSAPDKSGLPSDRFSAERTGGSVSTLTIQRTQQEDSAVYLCASSSPPATNIQYFGAGTRLSVL.

Only one count was recorded for this clone. Here the CDR3 reads CASSDLLKGEKLFF. Written as DNA, the CDR3 is TGTGCCAGCAGCGACCTTTTAAAGGGGGAAAAACTGTTTTTT. The rearrangement links TRBV7-9 to TRBJ1-4; a weak D match, TRBD1 (5 bases). Trimming left V 5 bases short and J 8 bases short, with 15 bases between. Germline CDR1 SEHNR, CDR2 FQNEAQ (reference sequence). This CDR3 is built from 14 residues. Drawing the rest from reference TRBV7-9 and TRBJ1-4, the complete variable domain is DTGVSQNPRHKITKRGQNVTFRCDPISEHNRLYWYRQTLGQGPEFLTYFQNEAQLEKSRLLSDRFSAERPKGSFSTLEIQRTEQGDSAMYLCASSDLLKGEKLFFGSGTQLSVL.

The chain recombines TRBV5-1 with TRBJ1-4; D remains ambiguous. This CDR3 has 15 residues. The germline V gene encodes CDR1 SGHRS and CDR2 YFSETQ. V shed 0 bases and J shed 3 bases, with 9 bases lying between them. CDR3 in DNA: TGCGCCAGCAGCTTGGCGGACGGCCCTAATGAAAAACTGTTTTTT. This translates into CASSLADGPNEKLFF.

CDR3 bases: TGTGCCACTGAGGACGGGACGAGAACTGAAGCTTTCTTT. Its protein is CATEDGTRTEAFF. The gene calls are TRBV14 and TRBJ1-1, with D possibly TRBD1 on 5 matching bases. The germline V and J ends were trimmed by 10 bases and 5 bases, with 17 bases remaining between them. The CDR3 is made up of 13 amino acids. Germline CDR1 and CDR2: SGHDN and FVKESK.

This sequence joins TRBV3-1 (or the pseudogene TRBV3-2) and TRBJ2-3; D might be TRBD1 or TRBD2, each matching 5 bases. This CDR3 is 13 amino acids long. Trimming left V 3 bases short and J 4 bases short, with 8 bases between. Germline CDR1 LGHDT, CDR2 YNNKEL (reference sequence). The CDR3 region is CASSQGPPDTQYF. Here the CDR3 DNA reads TGTGCCAGCAGCCAGGGACCCCCAGATACGCAGTATTTT.

This sequence joins TRBV4-1 and TRBJ2-7; a weak D match, TRBD2 (5 bases). Germline V gene lookup returns CDR1 MGHRA and CDR2 YSYEKL. Trimming removed 0 bases at V and 5 bases at J, with 14 bases between. The CDR3 spans 15 residues. The CDR3 reads CASSQDTPSRDEQYF. The CDR3 DNA sequence: TGCGCCAGCAGCCAAGATACCCCTTCGAGGGACGAGCAGTACTTC.

The chain combines TRBV7-9 with TRBJ2-7, with D possibly being TRBD1 or TRBD2 (5 bases each). The CDR3 covers 14 residues. Trimming pared 5 bases from V and 2 bases from J, leaving 13 bases between. Germline V gene sequence: CDR1 SEHNR, CDR2 FQNEAQ (reference sequence). For the CDR3, the DNA is TGTGCCAGCAGCCTAGTTGGGACCCCCTACGAGCAGTACTTC. This translates into CASSLVGTPYEQYF.

In regard to this clone: The sample has other DNA sequences that encode this CDR3 too. The chain links TRBV18 to TRBJ1-1; D is possibly TRBD1 (5 bases). V lost 5 bases to trimming and J lost 0 bases, with 7 bases between them. The CDR3 loop spans 13 amino acids. Germline assignment: CDR1 KGHSH and CDR2 LQKENI. The chain's CDR3 is CASSETVNTEAFF. CDR3 in DNA: TGTGCCAGCTCAGAGACAGTGAACACTGAAGCTTTCTTT.

This rearrangement joins TRBV9 to TRBJ2-4; TRBD2 matches at 7 bases. The CDR3 is 18 amino acids. V trimming: 0 bases; J trimming: 0 bases; junction bases outside the gene matches: 9. CDR1 and CDR2 (germline): SGDLS, YYNGEE. CDR3 sequence (DNA): TGTGCCAGCAGCGTAGATGGCGGGGGAGTTCTAGCCAAAAACATTCAGTACTTC. Translation gives CASSVDGGGVLAKNIQYF.

The chain employs TRBV5-1 and TRBJ1-4; D ambiguous. CDR1 and CDR2 (germline): SGHRS, YFSETQ. V was shortened by 6 bases and J by 2 bases, with 8 bases between the two germline ends. The CDR3 has 13 amino acids. The CDR3 coding sequence is TGCGCCAGCAAAGGTGTGACTAATGAAAAACTGTTTTTT. This sequence encodes CASKGVTNEKLFF.

J is TRBJ1-2 and V is TRBV7-8; D perhaps matches TRBD1 (6 bases). Germline CDR1 and CDR2: SGHVS and FQNEAQ. This CDR3 spans 12 amino acids. Between the trimmed V and J ends, which lost 8 bases and 4 bases, there was a span of 11 bases. The CDR3 spells CASGGGGYGYTF. The CDR3 bases are TGTGCCAGCGGAGGGGGAGGCTATGGCTACACCTTC. Using reference TRBV7-8 and TRBJ1-2 for the parts outside the CDR3, the full variable domain is GAGVSQSPRYKVAKRGQDVALRCDPISGHVSLFWYQQALGQGPEFLTYFQNEAQLDKSGLPSDRFFAERPEGSVSTLKIQRTQQEDSAVYLCASGGGGYGYTFGSGTRLTVV.

This chain joins TRBV11-3 and TRBJ1-1, with 9 nucleotides matching TRBD1. CDR1 and CDR2 from the germline V gene are SGHNT and YENEEA. V was clipped by 5 bases and J by 0 bases; unmatched bases: 13. The CDR3 spans 18 residues. The CDR3 loop is CASSPSRDRVGMNTEAFF. The DNA of the CDR3 is TGTGCCAGCAGCCCGTCCCGGGACAGGGTTGGAATGAACACTGAAGCTTTCTTT.

The chain recombines TRBV6-5 with TRBJ1-1, with a possible D match to TRBD1 (5 bases). V was trimmed by 1 base and J by 0 bases, leaving 9 bases between them. The CDR3 has 15 residues. Germline loops: CDR1 MNHEY, CDR2 SVGAGI. The CDR3 nucleotides read TGTGCCAGCAGTTACTTCGGGGGGTTGAACACTGAAGCTTTCTTT. Its protein product is CASSYFGGLNTEAFF.

The V and J genes are TRBV10-1 and TRBJ2-5, with 12 bases that match TRBD1. V was clipped by 4 bases and J by 5 bases; unmatched bases: 5. CDR1 is WNHNN and CDR2 is SYGVQD in the germline V gene (reference sequence). The CDR3 spans 15 residues. The CDR3 loop reads CASSVGTGGLETQYF. The CDR3 DNA reads TGCGCCAGCAGTGTTGGGACAGGGGGCTTGGAGACCCAGTACTTC.

The chain joins TRBV29-1 to TRBJ2-5; no definite D call. Germline V CDR1 and CDR2: SQVTM, ANQGSEA. The CDR3 is 13 residues long. The germline V and J ends were trimmed by 4 bases and 5 bases, with 14 bases remaining between them. CDR3 protein: CSVAWALGETQYF. In DNA form, the CDR3 reads TGCAGCGTTGCGTGGGCCCTTGGGGAGACCCAGTACTTC.

This clone is a singleton in its sample. The chain couples TRBV9 to TRBJ2-5, with 7 bases identical to TRBD1. CDR1 and CDR2 from the germline V gene are SGDLS and YYNGEE. CDR3 length: 15 amino acids. J gave up 2 bases and V 1 base, and 5 bases lay outside the gene matches. The CDR3 DNA sequence: TGTGCCAGCAGCGTAAGTGGGACAGATCAAGAGACCCAGTACTTC. This translates into CASSVSGTDQETQYF. The full variable domain, completed using reference TRBV9 and TRBJ2-5, is DSGVTQTPKHLITATGQRVTLRCSPRSGDLSVYWYQQSLDQGLQFLIQYYNGEERAKGNILERFSAQQFPDLHSELNLSSLELGDSALYFCASSVSGTDQETQYFGPGTRLLVL.